Detailed here is one TCR beta chain. The data were obtained in a study of blood T cell repertoires in COVID-19. CDR3 length equals 17 residues. From germline, CDR1 is SGHTA and CDR2 FQGNSA. Losses at the gene ends were 1 base for V and 10 bases for J; bases not matched to a gene: 8. Sequencing was performed with immunoSEQ multiplex PCR; in TCRdb, only in-frame clones are kept and a portion is missing. The table shows some 150,000 clones, with 81% occurring only once. Sequenced: peripheral blood. The V gene is TRBV7-2, the J gene TRBJ1-6; 12 nucleotides align to TRBD1. This TCR was sampled from a woman aged 60 to 75 with active or convalescent COVID-19. The CDR3 is CASSLGGQGARSSPLHF. CDR3 coding DNA: TGTGCCAGCAGCTTAGGGGGACAGGGGGCTAGAAGCTCACCCCTCCACTTT.